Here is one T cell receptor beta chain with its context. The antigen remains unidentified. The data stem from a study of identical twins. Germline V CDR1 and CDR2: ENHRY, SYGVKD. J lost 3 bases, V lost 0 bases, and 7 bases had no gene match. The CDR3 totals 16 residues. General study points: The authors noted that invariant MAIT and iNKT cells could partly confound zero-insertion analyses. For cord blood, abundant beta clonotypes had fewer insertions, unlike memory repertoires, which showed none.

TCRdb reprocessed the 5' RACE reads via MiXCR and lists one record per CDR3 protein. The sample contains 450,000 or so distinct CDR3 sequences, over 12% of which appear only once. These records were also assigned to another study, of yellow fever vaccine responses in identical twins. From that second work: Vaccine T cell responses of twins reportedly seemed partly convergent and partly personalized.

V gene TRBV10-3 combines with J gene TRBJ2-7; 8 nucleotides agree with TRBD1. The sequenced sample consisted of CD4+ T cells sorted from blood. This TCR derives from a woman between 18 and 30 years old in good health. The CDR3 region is CAISESRTGSVYEQYF. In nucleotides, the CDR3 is TGTGCCATCAGTGAGTCCCGGACAGGGAGCGTCTACGAGCAGTACTTC.